This passage covers 27 T cell receptor beta chains from one sample sequenced in a study of control samples from healthy donors and cancer patients. The data were produced by immunoSEQ multiplex PCR, yet TCRdb's version contains in-frame clones alone and is incomplete. The sample lists about 75,000 clones, roughly 80% occurring once. The specimen was blood. Receptors originate from a man aged 45-65 years in good health.

The V gene is TRBV19, the J gene TRBJ1-4; 9 nucleotides align to TRBD1. Germline assignment: CDR1 LNHDA and CDR2 SQIVND (reference sequence). Trimming took 6 bases from V and 8 from J; bases not matched to a gene: 10. The CDR3 has 15 amino acids. CDR3 coding DNA: TGTGCCAGTAGCCCCGGGACAGGGCGCAACGAAAAACTGTTTTTT. Encoded protein: CASSPGTGRNEKLFF.

The V and J genes are TRBV7-2 and TRBJ2-1, with TRBD2 as a possible D gene (5 bases). V dropped 5 bases and J dropped 7 bases, with 18 bases sitting between them. The CDR3 is 15 amino acids. Germline assignment: CDR1 SGHTA and CDR2 FQGNSA. CDR3 in DNA: TGTGCCAGCAGCCCCAGCCCCGCCCCGGGGAATGAGCAGTTCTTC. It yields the protein CASSPSPAPGNEQFF.

The chain recombines TRBV5-1 with TRBJ2-3, with D possibly being TRBD2 (6 bases). The CDR3 contains 14 residues. The V end was cut by 1 base, the J end by 5 bases, with 11 bases between. Germline V CDR1 and CDR2: SGHRS, YFSETQ. The CDR3 DNA is TGCGCCAGCAGCTTGTCTTCGGGAGAAGATACGCAGTATTTT. Its translation is CASSLSSGEDTQYF.

V usage is TRBV19 and J usage is TRBJ2-1; D perhaps matches TRBD2 (6 bases). V was cut by 5 bases and J by 6 bases, with 11 bases left in between. Germline values: CDR1 LNHDA, CDR2 SQIVND (reference sequence). This CDR3 region has 13 residues. CDR3 sequence reads: CASSLATLNEQFF. The DNA for the CDR3 is TGTGCCAGTAGTCTAGCGACACTCAATGAGCAGTTCTTC.

This clone was seen a few times. The rearrangement links TRBV14 to TRBJ1-1; 8 nucleotides align to TRBD1. The CDR3 consists of 13 residues. Trimming removed 9 bases from V and 0 bases from J; junction bases left unmatched: 3. Germline CDR1 is SGHDN and CDR2 is FVKESK. Here the CDR3 reads CARTGQVNTEAFF. The CDR3 region has the DNA TGTGCCAGGACGGGACAGGTGAACACTGAAGCTTTCTTT.

V usage is TRBV7-9 and J usage is TRBJ2-2; 7 nucleotides line up with TRBD1. Germline CDR1 reads SEHNR; CDR2 reads FQNEAQ (reference sequence). This CDR3 is built from 17 residues. The V segment lost 8 bases and the J segment 5 bases; nucleotides outside the gene matches: 17. The CDR3 here is CASRPPFRQGPTGELFF. The CDR3 bases are TGTGCCAGCCGCCCGCCGTTCCGACAGGGACCAACCGGGGAGCTGTTTTTT.

The chain combines TRBV24-1 with TRBJ2-2; 9 bases are shared with TRBD1. Germline V CDR1 and CDR2: KGHDR, SFDVKD. Trimming at V came to 4 bases and at J to 6 bases, leaving 8 bases not matched to a gene. This CDR3 is built from 16 residues. CDR3 nucleotide sequence: TGTGCCACCAGTGAAGCGACAGGGGGACGCGCCGGGGAGCTGTTTTTT. Encoded protein: CATSEATGGRAGELFF.

This clone has more than one count but fewer than ten. The chain has TRBV10-3 and TRBJ1-3, with 7 bases fitting TRBD1. Trimming removed 2 bases from V and 2 bases from J; junction bases left unmatched: 6. The CDR3 length is 16 residues. CDR1 and CDR2 from the germline V gene are ENHRY and SYGVKD. The CDR3 is CAISEATGNAGNTIYF. In DNA form, the CDR3 reads TGTGCCATCAGTGAGGCGACAGGGAATGCTGGAAACACCATATATTTT.

This clone appeared once. The chain couples TRBV7-8 to TRBJ1-2; the D gene is possibly TRBD1 (5 bases). CDR1 is SGHVS, CDR2 FQNEAQ, per germline. V gave up 1 base and J gave up 7 bases, with 22 bases separating them. The CDR3 is made up of 17 amino acids. CDR3 sequence (DNA): TGTGCCAGCAGCTTAGAGAGGTCGGCAGGGATACGCTCTGGCTACACCTTC. Translated, it gives CASSLERSAGIRSGYTF.

This clone was observed a handful of times. The gene calls are TRBV5-1 and TRBJ1-5; possible D gene TRBD1, 5 bases. Trimming stripped 0 bases from V and 5 bases from J, with 9 bases between. The CDR3 contains 14 residues. From germline, CDR1 is SGHRS and CDR2 YFSETQ. CDR3 DNA sequence: TGCGCCAGCAGCTTGGGGCAGGGTCATCAGCCCCAGCATTTT. Translating it yields CASSLGQGHQPQHF. Filled out from reference TRBV5-1 and TRBJ1-5, the complete variable domain reads KAGVTQTPRYLIKTRGQQVTLSCSPISGHRSVSWYQQTPGQGLQFLFEYFSETQRNKGNFPGRFSGRQFSNSRSEMNVSTLELGDSALYLCASSLGQGHQPQHFGDGTRLSIL.

The rearrangement links TRBV6-5 to TRBJ2-2; TRBD2 matches 11 bases. The germline V gene encodes CDR1 MNHEY and CDR2 SVGAGI. CDR3 size: 15 residues. The junction had 6 bases not matched to a gene; V was cut back by 7 bases and J by 5 bases. CDR3 DNA sequence: TGTGCCAGCACCCCTAGCGGGGGGCAGACCGGGGAGCTGTTTTTT. The encoded protein is CASTPSGGQTGELFF.

V and J are TRBV15 and TRBJ1-5; no definite D call. The germline V gene has CDR1 LNHNV and CDR2 YYDKDF (reference sequence). The V and J ends lost 1 base and 0 bases respectively, with 16 bases between them. This CDR3 is built from 18 residues. CDR3 coding DNA: TGTGCCACCAGCAGAGTTCGAGGCGGCCTCGATAGCAATCAGCCCCAGCATTTT. This gives the protein CATSRVRGGLDSNQPQHF.

This chain uses TRBV5-8 with TRBJ1-5; 7 bases agree with TRBD1. V trimming: 5 bases; J trimming: 2 bases; junction bases outside the gene matches: 4. This CDR3 region has 14 residues. Germline values: CDR1 SGHTS, CDR2 YDEGEE. The CDR3 DNA reads as TGTGCCAGCAGTACACAGGGGCGCAATCAGCCCCAGCATTTT. It translates to CASSTQGRNQPQHF.

V and J are TRBV27 and TRBJ2-6; unclear D gene. This CDR3 is built from 15 residues. V was cut by 0 bases and J by 0 bases, with 3 bases left in between. The V gene's germline CDR1 is MNHEY and CDR2 SMNVEV (reference sequence). CDR3 sequence: CASSLSYSGANVLTF. DNA for the CDR3: TGTGCCAGCAGTTTATCTTACTCTGGGGCCAACGTCCTGACTTTC.

This chain uses TRBV3-1 (or the pseudogene TRBV3-2) with TRBJ1-2; tentative D call: TRBD1 (5 bases). The V end lost 1 base, the J end lost 3 bases, and 9 bases lay between the germline ends. There are 14 residues in the CDR3. Germline CDR1 is LGHDT and CDR2 is YNNKEL (reference sequence). The CDR3 spells CASSQAGADYGYTF. Written as DNA, the CDR3 is TGTGCCAGCAGCCAAGCCGGGGCCGACTATGGCTACACCTTC.

The chain employs TRBV7-8 and TRBJ2-1; TRBD1 aligns across 8 bases. The CDR3 is made up of 14 amino acids. With 4 bases clipped from V and 6 bases from J, the junction kept 5 bases outside the gene matches. The germline gives CDR1 SGHVS, CDR2 FQNEAQ. The CDR3 here is CASSSRTGGNEQFF. CDR3 in DNA: TGTGCCAGCAGCTCCCGTACAGGGGGCAATGAGCAGTTCTTC.

This sequence joins TRBV4-3 and TRBJ2-1; 9 nucleotides match TRBD2. Germline V gene sequence: CDR1 LGHNA, CDR2 YSLEER. V lost 0 bases and J lost 6; bases outside the gene matches: 6. CDR3 size: 16 residues. Here the CDR3 DNA reads TGCGCCAGCAGCCAAGAGAGCGGCGGGAGGGGCAATGAGCAGTTCTTC. This gives the protein CASSQESGGRGNEQFF.

The chain joins TRBV30 to TRBJ2-7; no definite D call. The CDR3 has 11 residues. The V end was cut by 0 bases, the J end by 6 bases, with 6 bases between. Germline CDR1 and CDR2: GTSNPN and SVGIG (reference sequence). CDR3 in DNA: TGTGCCTGGAGTGTCCTGGGCGAGCAGTACTTC. It yields the protein CAWSVLGEQYF.

This chain joins TRBV19 and TRBJ1-2; 7 bases align to TRBD1. Germline CDR1 and CDR2: LNHDA and SQIVND (reference sequence). The CDR3 totals 14 residues. Trimming cost V 8 bases and J 0 bases; bases outside gene matches: 6. The CDR3 DNA is TGTGCCAGTGGAAGGGACAGATCTAACTATGGCTACACCTTC. Its translation: CASGRDRSNYGYTF.

This chain's CDR3 is CASSQTSNQPQHF. CDR3 in DNA: TGTGCCAGCAGTCAGACGAGCAATCAGCCCCAGCATTTT. The chain uses TRBV14 and TRBJ1-5; D call uncertain. CDR3 length equals 13 residues. Trimming shortened V by 6 bases and J by 1 base, and 7 bases separated the two germline ends. The germline V gene has CDR1 SGHDN and CDR2 FVKESK.

This clone was seen a single time. The CDR3 spells CAWSPAGREWSNEQFF. The CDR3 DNA reads as TGTGCCTGGAGTCCCGCGGGGCGGGAGTGGAGCAATGAGCAGTTCTTC. This sequence joins TRBV30 and TRBJ2-1, with 7 bases that match TRBD2. J gave up 6 bases and V 2 bases, and 13 bases lay outside the gene matches. From germline, CDR1 is GTSNPN and CDR2 SVGIG (reference sequence). CDR3 length: 16 amino acids.

The chain carries TRBV6-2 or TRBV6-3 and TRBJ2-1; D is unresolved. In germline, CDR1 is MNHEY, CDR2 SVGEGT. V shed 5 bases and J shed 8 bases, with 16 bases lying between them. This CDR3 has 14 residues. The CDR3 DNA sequence: TGTGCCAGCAGTCCCATGGGGTCCTCGGATGAGCAGTTCTTC. Translation: CASSPMGSSDEQFF.

The rearrangement links TRBV4-3 to TRBJ2-5, with D unclear. The V end lost 0 bases, the J end lost 5 bases, and 10 bases lay between the germline ends. There are 14 residues in the CDR3. The germline V gene encodes CDR1 LGHNA and CDR2 YSLEER. The CDR3 is CASSQDGRTETQYF. The CDR3 DNA sequence: TGCGCCAGCAGCCAAGACGGCAGGACGGAGACCCAGTACTTC.

The chain uses TRBV11-2 and TRBJ2-7, with a tentative D call TRBD1 (5 bases). Germline V lookup: CDR1 SGHAT, CDR2 FQNNGV. The CDR3 consists of 14 residues. Between the trimmed V and J ends, which lost 4 bases and 0 bases, there was a span of 10 bases. The CDR3 spells CASSSTDSSYEQYF. CDR3 nucleotides: TGTGCCAGCAGCTCGACAGATAGCTCCTACGAGCAGTACTTC.

In its sample, this clone was seen many times. This chain connects TRBV20-1 to TRBJ2-1, with D possibly matching TRBD2 (5 bases). Germline V lookup: CDR1 DFQATT, CDR2 SNEGSKA (reference sequence). The CDR3 loop spans 15 amino acids. Trimming cost V 3 bases and J 0 bases, with 12 bases left between them. CDR3 residues: CSASDVGSSYNEQFF. CDR3 in DNA: TGCAGTGCTAGTGATGTGGGGAGCTCCTACAATGAGCAGTTCTTC.

This clone came up a few times. J is TRBJ2-7 and V is TRBV5-1; TRBD1 aligns across 8 bases. Unmatched junction bases numbered 8, after V lost 3 bases and J lost 6 bases. The CDR3 contains 14 residues. Germline assignment: CDR1 SGHRS and CDR2 YFSETQ. In DNA, the CDR3 is TGCGCCAGCAGCTCCCGGGACAGGATCGGCGAGCAGTACTTC. It is translated as CASSSRDRIGEQYF.

This clone has only one observation. The chain has TRBV10-3 and TRBJ2-5; 14 nucleotides match TRBD2. The CDR3 contains 18 residues. After removal of 0 bases from V and 2 bases from J, the junction contained 5 bases not matched to a gene. CDR1 ENHRY and CDR2 SYGVKD come from the germline V gene. The chain's CDR3 is CAISESRLAGGAQETQYF. DNA for the CDR3: TGTGCCATCAGTGAGTCGCGACTAGCGGGAGGGGCACAAGAGACCCAGTACTTC.